This TCR beta chain was obtained from a study of esophageal squamous cell carcinoma under preoperative chemotherapy. Points on this clonotype: What it binds is unknown.

The V end was cut by 5 bases, the J end by 9 bases, with 24 bases between. Germline assignment: CDR1 MNHNS and CDR2 SASEGT. The CDR3 extends over 16 amino acids. A single record per CDR3 protein comes from TCRdb applying MiXCR to the PCR reads. The sample consists of 16,000 or so distinct CDR3 sequences, roughly 60% of them appearing once. Findings of the study overall: Post-treatment tumor-infiltrating lymphocytes appeared partly derived from peripheral T cells migrating into the tumor.

The time point here: before preoperative PTX-NDP chemotherapy. Collection of the sample occurred from a patient given preoperative chemotherapy. This TCR came from a human donor with esophageal squamous cell carcinoma. The donor label of this sample is uncertain. The chain couples TRBV6-1 to TRBJ2-3, with D perhaps being TRBD1 or TRBD2 (6 bases each). CDR3 in amino acids: CASSRKEGDAKDTQYF. The CDR3 DNA sequence: TGTGCCAGCAGTCGCAAGGAGGGGGACGCCAAAGACACGCAGTATTTT.